One sample yielded the 8 T cell receptor beta chains listed below, sequenced in a study of T cells after yellow fever vaccination. TCRdb recomputed calls from the 5' RACE reads with MiXCR, one row per CDR3 protein. The sample includes over 250,000 distinct CDR3 sequences, roughly 4.8% seen only once; the top ten take less than 3.5%. Sequenced material: CD4+ T cells sorted from PBMCs, taken on the day of the yellow fever booster vaccination. Receptors were obtained from a man aged 18 to 35 who received the YFV17D yellow fever vaccine.

The chain has TRBV5-4 and TRBJ2-7; TRBD2 agrees at 9 bases. V shed 4 bases, J shed 5 bases, and the junction held 10 bases outside the gene matches. Germline CDR1 reads SGHNT; CDR2 reads YYREEE (reference sequence). The CDR3 is 15 residues long. This CDR3 is CASSRKQRGADEQYF. CDR3 DNA sequence: TGTGCCAGCAGCCGCAAACAGCGGGGGGCCGACGAGCAGTACTTC.

The J gene is TRBJ2-5, the V gene TRBV5-1; TRBD2 might be the D (5 bases). Trimming stripped 1 base from V and 5 bases from J, with 9 bases between. The CDR3 extends over 13 amino acids. Germline V CDR1 and CDR2: SGHRS, YFSETQ. The CDR3 coding sequence is TGCGCCAGCAGCTTGACTAGTGTTGAGACCCAGTACTTC. This codes for CASSLTSVETQYF.

V is TRBV12-3 or TRBV12-4 and J is TRBJ1-5, with D unresolved. Trimming left V 6 bases short and J 0 bases short, with 12 bases between. There are 15 residues in the CDR3. The CDR3 is CASSLTLNSNQPQHF. DNA for the CDR3: TGTGCCAGCAGCCTAACACTGAATAGCAATCAGCCCCAGCATTTT.

This chain links TRBV7-2 with TRBJ1-2; D remains unclear. This CDR3 has 15 residues. The germline CDR1 and CDR2 sequences are SGHTA and FQGNSA. The germline V and J ends were trimmed by 5 bases and 0 bases, with 13 bases remaining between them. CDR3 nucleotides: TGTGCCAGCAGCCCCTCGGGGTTAGCTAACTATGGCTACACCTTC. Translated, it gives CASSPSGLANYGYTF.

The chain is built from TRBV20-1 and TRBJ1-5; D unresolved. The CDR3 is made up of 13 amino acids. Per germline, CDR1 DFQATT and CDR2 SNEGSKA (reference sequence). V was cut by 5 bases and J by 10 bases, with 18 bases left in between. CDR3: CSARSGPLVPQHF. The CDR3, as DNA: TGCAGTGCTCGATCCGGGCCCCTAGTCCCCCAGCATTTT.

This clonotype was counted only a few times. The genes are TRBV28 and TRBJ2-5, with D possibly being TRBD1 or TRBD2 (7 bases each). V lost 7 bases and J 5 bases, leaving 20 bases between the germline ends. The germline V gene has CDR1 MDHEN and CDR2 SYDVKM. The CDR3 loop spans 15 amino acids. For the CDR3, the DNA is TGTGCCAGCACCTCCATGGACCAGGGGGGGGAGACCCAGTACTTC. Its translation is CASTSMDQGGETQYF. The full variable domain, with the rest looked up from reference TRBV28 and TRBJ2-5, is DVKVTQSSRYLVKRTGEKVFLECVQDMDHENMFWYRQDPGLGLRLIYFSYDVKMKEKGDIPEGYSVSREKKERFSLILESASTNQTSMYLCASTSMDQGGETQYFGPGTRLLVL.

This clonotype was observed a handful of times. This chain uses TRBV6-2 or TRBV6-3 with TRBJ1-6; 7 nucleotides align to TRBD1. The CDR3 has 14 residues. The germline CDR1 and CDR2 sequences are MNHEY and SVGEGT. The junction had 4 bases not matched to a gene; V was cut back by 5 bases and J by 6 bases. The CDR3 nucleotides are TGTGCCAGCAGTACTTGGGACAGTAATTCACCCCTCCACTTT. Translation gives CASSTWDSNSPLHF.

The gene calls are TRBV7-2 and TRBJ1-3, with a weak D call TRBD1 (5 bases). CDR1 is SGHTA and CDR2 is FQGNSA in the germline V gene. V was clipped by 5 bases and J by 4 bases, with 18 bases between them. The CDR3 spans 16 residues. In nucleotides, the CDR3 is TGTGCCAGCAGCCCAAATCGGCAGGGAGCGGGAAACACCATATATTTT. Translating it yields CASSPNRQGAGNTIYF.